Listed below are T cell receptor beta chains from one sample, sequenced in a study of blood T cell repertoires in COVID-19. Profiled with immunoSEQ multiplex PCR; TCRdb holds only in-frame clones, not every one. This sample has roughly 150,000 clones, with 79% found just once. Sequenced: peripheral blood. The receptors shown here come from a man aged 50-59 years with active or convalescent COVID-19. Both conserved end residues are part of each CDR3. Each record gives: D gene, V gene, clone size, J gene, CDR3 DNA, CDR3 protein. A D gene is named only where the DNA matches it firmly. For some rows the clone size is stated as once, few or many, or as a class when expanded; others skip it.

>-|TRBV4-1|-|TRBJ2-2
TGCGCCAGCAGCCGATCGGAGGGGACCGGGGAGCTGTTTTTT
CASSRSEGTGELFF
>-|TRBV29-1|-|TRBJ2-5
TGCAGCGTTGACTTGGTGGCGGGTGGGGAGACCCAGTACTTC
CSVDLVAGGETQYF
>TRBD1|TRBV9|-|TRBJ1-2
TGTGCCAGCAGCCCCAGGACAGGGGACGGTTATGGCTACACCTTC
CASSPRTGDGYGYTF
>TRBD2|TRBV2|-|TRBJ2-2
TGTGCCAGCAGGGTAGCGGGAGCGAACACCGGGGAGCTGTTTTTT
CASRVAGANTGELFF
>-|TRBV6-6|-|TRBJ2-1
TGTGCCAGCAGCTCCAATCCCGACAGGTTCGGTGGTGAGCAGTTCTTC
CASSSNPDRFGGEQFF
>TRBD2|TRBV9|-|TRBJ2-1
TGTGCCAGCAGCTTGCAGACTAGCGGTACGCATGAGCAGTTCTTC
CASSLQTSGTHEQFF
>-|TRBV4-2|-|TRBJ2-7
TGTGCCAGCAGCCAAGACCGACTAGGTAGCTACGAGCAGTACTTC
CASSQDRLGSYEQYF
>TRBD1|TRBV3-1/TRBV3-2|-|TRBJ2-6
TGTGCCAGCAAGGGCAGGGGGCCCCTCGTCGGGGCCAACGTCCTGACTTTC
CASKGRGPLVGANVLTF
>-|TRBV5-1|-|TRBJ1-1
TGCGCCAGCAGCTTATCCCGGGGCACTGAAGCTTTCTTT
CASSLSRGTEAFF
>TRBD2|TRBV6-5|-|TRBJ2-3
TGTGCCAGCAGATCTGGACTAGCTCCTTGGGATACGCAGTATTTT
CASRSGLAPWDTQYF
>-|TRBV20-1|-|TRBJ2-4
TGCAGTGCTAGTTCAGGGAGGGCCAAAAACATTCAGTACTTC
CSASSGRAKNIQYF
>-|TRBV3-1/TRBV3-2|-|TRBJ2-1
TGTGCCAGTAAGAGCGGGCCTCTTTACAATGAGCAGTTCTTC
CASKSGPLYNEQFF
>-|TRBV27|once|TRBJ1-4
TGTGCCAGCAGTTTAGCAGGGAAGGGTGAAAAACTGTTTTTT
CASSLAGKGEKLFF
>-|TRBV2|-|TRBJ1-6
TGTGCCAGCAGTGACCGGTCGGCGGGACCCTATTCACCCCTCCACTTT
CASSDRSAGPYSPLHF
>-|TRBV27|-|TRBJ2-3
TGTGCCAGCAATCGGGTTGGCGTTTCTGCTGATACGCAGTATTTT
CASNRVGVSADTQYF
>-|TRBV9|-|TRBJ1-3
TGTGCCAGCAGCGTAGGAGGAAGCTCTGGAAACACCATATATTTT
CASSVGGSSGNTIYF
>TRBD1|TRBV6-5|few|TRBJ1-5
TGTGCCAGCGGGACAGTTTCCAATCAGCCCCAGCATTTT
CASGTVSNQPQHF
>-|TRBV7-3|-|TRBJ1-1
TGTGCCAGCAGCCCACTCCCTGAAAACACTGAAGCTTTCTTT
CASSPLPENTEAFF
>-|TRBV15|few|TRBJ1-5
TGTGCCACCAGCAGTAACAGGGTAGGTCAGCCCCAGCATTTT
CATSSNRVGQPQHF
>TRBD2|TRBV14|-|TRBJ2-1
TGTGCCAGCAGCCAAGATCGAGCGGGAGGGCCGTTGTTCTTC
CASSQDRAGGPLFF
>TRBD2|TRBV6-5|few|TRBJ2-5
TGTGCCAGCAGCCCGGGACTAGCGGGGGAGACCCAGTACTTC
CASSPGLAGETQYF
>TRBD1|TRBV28|-|TRBJ2-7
TGTGCCAGCAGCCAGGGACAGGACTACGGGCAGTACTTC
CASSQGQDYGQYF
>TRBD1|TRBV29-1|many|TRBJ2-1
TGCAGCGTTGATGGGACAGGGGGCGCCCCGGGCTCTTACAATGAGCAGTTCTTC
CSVDGTGGAPGSYNEQFF
>TRBD1|TRBV6-2/TRBV6-3|-|TRBJ1-1
TGTGCCAGCAGTTTCCGGGACAGGGGTTACACTGAAGCTTTCTTT
CASSFRDRGYTEAFF
>-|TRBV28|-|TRBJ2-3
TGTGCCAGCAGTTTCTTCTTAGAGGCTAGCCTAAGCACAGATACGCAGTATTTT
CASSFFLEASLSTDTQYF
>TRBD2|TRBV2|-|TRBJ2-5
TGTGCCAGCAGTTGGCAGGGAGGGGAGACCCAGTACTTC
CASSWQGGETQYF
>TRBD1|TRBV5-4|-|TRBJ2-3
TGTGCCAGCAGCCGACAGGGGGTGCACACAGATACGCAGTATTTT
CASSRQGVHTDTQYF
>TRBD2|TRBV19|once|TRBJ2-7
TGTGCCAGTAGTCCCTCGGGTCTAGCGGGAAGGAACGAGCAGTACTTC
CASSPSGLAGRNEQYF
>TRBD2|TRBV19|-|TRBJ2-2
TGTGCCAGTAGGGACGGGACTAGAGCCGGGGAGCTGTTTTTT
CASRDGTRAGELFF
>TRBD1|TRBV19|-|TRBJ2-5
TGTGCCAGTAGTACGCCGGGACAGTTCCAAGAGACCCAGTACTTC
CASSTPGQFQETQYF
>TRBD2|TRBV11-2|-|TRBJ2-5
TGTGCCAGCAGCTTAGTAGCGGGAGGGCGGGAGACCCAGTACTTC
CASSLVAGGRETQYF
>TRBD1|TRBV13|-|TRBJ1-4
TGTGCCAGCAGCTTAGGGGGACAGGGGGCAGAAGAAAAACTGTTTTTT
CASSLGGQGAEEKLFF
>-|TRBV6-5|-|TRBJ2-7
TGTGCCAGCAGTTACACGGGATCCGCCTCCTACGAGCAGTACTTC
CASSYTGSASYEQYF
>TRBD2|TRBV7-3|-|TRBJ2-1
TGTGCCAGCAGCTTATTACTAGCGGGAGAGTACAATGAGCAGTTCTTC
CASSLLLAGEYNEQFF
>-|TRBV5-1|-|TRBJ1-1
TGCGCCAGCAGCCTACACACAGCGAACACTGAAGCTTTCTTT
CASSLHTANTEAFF
>TRBD2|TRBV27|-|TRBJ2-7
TGTGCCAGCAGCGGGACTAGCGGTACCTACGAGCAGTACTTC
CASSGTSGTYEQYF
>-|TRBV3-1/TRBV3-2|few|TRBJ1-1
TGTGCCAGCAGCCAAGGAGGGAACACTGAAGCTTTCTTT
CASSQGGNTEAFF
>TRBD1|TRBV19|-|TRBJ1-1
TGTGCCAGTATGGCGGACAGGGGGAGAACTGAAGCTTTCTTT
CASMADRGRTEAFF
>TRBD2|TRBV11-3|-|TRBJ2-2
TGTGCCAGCAGCTTAGCCGGCGGGAGTATCACCGGGGAGCTGTTTTTT
CASSLAGGSITGELFF
>-|TRBV28|-|TRBJ2-1
TGTGCCAGCAGTCCGGGGGGCAGGGTCTATGAGCAGTTCTTC
CASSPGGRVYEQFF
>TRBD1|TRBV7-6|-|TRBJ2-2
TGTGCCGGACAGGGAATGAACGGGGAGCTGTTTTTT
CAGQGMNGELFF
>-|TRBV19|-|TRBJ1-5
TGTGCCAGTAGTACAGGGCTCAATCAGCCCCAGCATTTT
CASSTGLNQPQHF
>-|TRBV3-1/TRBV3-2|few|TRBJ1-1
TGTGCCAGCAGGCAAACCAGGGAGCAGGGAGGGGGCACTGAAGCTTTCTTT
CASRQTREQGGGTEAFF
>-|TRBV7-9|-|TRBJ1-3
TGTGCCAGCAGCCTACAGGGTAGCAGCGGAAACACCATATATTTT
CASSLQGSSGNTIYF
>-|TRBV24-1|-|TRBJ1-4
TGTGCCACCTCGGGGGGGTCTAATGAAAAACTGTTTTTT
CATSGGSNEKLFF
>-|TRBV12-3/TRBV12-4|-|TRBJ2-1
TGTGCCAGCAGTATAACTAGGTACAATGAGCAGTTCTTC
CASSITRYNEQFF
>-|TRBV2|-|TRBJ2-2
TGTGCCAGCAGTCGGCAGGTTAACACCGGGGAGCTGTTTTTT
CASSRQVNTGELFF
>-|TRBV1|-|TRBJ2-7
-
CTSSQDQVASGSLSSYEQYF
>-|TRBV6-5|-|TRBJ1-1
TGTGCCAGCAGAACAGGAAACCCCGGCCCTGAAGCTTTCTTT
CASRTGNPGPEAFF
>-|TRBV7-8|-|TRBJ1-1
TGTGCCAGCAGCTTAGCTCGGGGGAAGAACACTGAAGCTTTCTTT
CASSLARGKNTEAFF
>-|TRBV19|once|TRBJ1-1
TGTGCCAGTAGTATCGGGGGGGGGCGCCGGAACACTGAAGCTTTCTTT
CASSIGGGRRNTEAFF
>TRBD2|TRBV10-2|-|TRBJ2-1
TGCGCCAGCAGTGAACTCACTAGCGGAGCCGGGGGTGAGCAGTTCTTC
CASSELTSGAGGEQFF
>-|TRBV5-3|-|TRBJ2-3
TGTGCCAGAAGCTCCCGGGACATCTCAGATACGCAGTATTTT
CARSSRDISDTQYF
>-|TRBV27|-|TRBJ2-4
TGTGCCAGCAGTTTAGCCAGGGAAAGGGCTCAGTACTTC
CASSLARERAQYF